This T cell receptor (beta chain) derives from a study of blood T cell repertoires in COVID-19. Whole-study context: Acute-phase and convalescent COVID-19 samples originated in the United States, Italy and Spain. The analysed material was cDNA or gDNA that came from T cells, B-cell-depleted T cells, or PBMCs.

On this clone itself: The same CDR3 also results from other DNA sequences found in this sample.

The assay was immunoSEQ multiplex PCR, and TCRdb's table has in-frame clones only and misses some. The table has over 200,000 clones, roughly 84% seen once. J gave up 1 base and V 6 bases, and 1 base lay outside the gene matches. Germline V CDR1 and CDR2: SGHTA, FQGNSA. This CDR3 is 13 amino acids long. Sequencing was done on a sample of PBMCs or T cells enriched from blood (not recorded which). The clonotype was recovered from a woman aged 35 to 49 who had recovered from COVID-19. V usage is TRBV7-2 and J usage is TRBJ2-3, with 7 bases aligning to TRBD2. The CDR3 sequence: CASRLAGTDTQYF. The CDR3 DNA follows: TGTGCCAGCAGGCTAGCGGGCACAGATACGCAGTATTTT.